The present entry profiles one T cell receptor (beta chain) with its context. The antigen remains undetermined. The sample belongs to a study of T cell repertoires in cytomegalovirus infection. Whole-study context: Selection of CMV epitopes for the study included recently identified HLA-C-restricted and well-studied HLA-B-restricted ones. Public TCR beta signature analysis indicated the presence of both CMV infection and matching HLA type.

Study-wide points: Using cumulative public TCR beta family frequency, the authors identified those who carried CMV together with the relevant HLA. HLA-C-restricted TCR beta clonotypes specific for CMV led the ex vivo response.

The CDR3 spans 16 residues. The V and J ends lost 5 bases and 3 bases respectively, with 19 bases between them. Germline CDR1 reads SGHVS; CDR2 reads FNYEAQ. TCRdb independently ran MiXCR on the reads; one entry per CDR3 protein. The sample comprises roughly 700,000 distinct CDR3 sequences, 33% of which are singletons, and about 18% rests with the top ten. V and J are TRBV7-6 and TRBJ1-1, with D perhaps matching TRBD1 (5 bases). This specimen consisted of cultured PBMCs, obtained from culture after CMV antigen stimulation. The sequence derives from a human donor in good health (CMV status not recorded). Some clones in this sample may be carry-over from other donors' samples. CDR3 loop: CASSPGAEGLDTEAFF. For the CDR3, the DNA is TGTGCCAGCAGCCCGGGCGCGGAGGGGCTGGACACTGAAGCTTTCTTT.